The rows below give T cell receptor beta chains drawn from one sample of a study of blood T cell repertoires in COVID-19. Method: immunoSEQ multiplex PCR; TCRdb's copy keeps in-frame clones and lacks some. In the table there are just over 65,000 clones, 80% to 90% of which are singletons. The specimen was peripheral blood. The receptors come from a man in his thirties or forties with acute or convalescent COVID-19. The CDR3 runs from the conserved cysteine through the conserved F or W. Fields, in order: J gene, clone size, D gene, V gene, CDR3 DNA, CDR3 protein. D genes are given only for firm matches. Clone size is given for some rows only: seen once, a few or many times, or a class if the clone is expanded.

j_gene: TRBJ1-4
abundance: .
d_gene: .
v_gene: TRBV18
CDR3nt: TGTGCCAGCTCACCGGGACACTATAATGAAAAACTGTTTTTT
CDR3aa: CASSPGHYNEKLFF

j_gene: TRBJ2-1
abundance: few
d_gene: TRBD1
v_gene: TRBV6-5
CDR3nt: TGTGCCAGCAGGGACAGGGGGTACAATGAGCAGTTCTTC
CDR3aa: CASRDRGYNEQFF

j_gene: TRBJ2-2
abundance: .
d_gene: TRBD2
v_gene: TRBV6-5
CDR3nt: TGTGCCAGCCGGGCTAGCGGGAGCAGGGCCGGGGAGCTGTTTTTT
CDR3aa: CASRASGSRAGELFF

j_gene: TRBJ2-7
abundance: .
d_gene: TRBD2
v_gene: TRBV27
CDR3nt: TGTGCCAGCAGTCCTTCTGGGTGGGGCGGGAGGGGGGATGAGCAGTACTTC
CDR3aa: CASSPSGWGGRGDEQYF

j_gene: TRBJ2-7
abundance: .
d_gene: .
v_gene: TRBV4-1
CDR3nt: TGCGCCAGCAGCCAGAAAGGGACTGATCCGTACGAGCAGTACTTC
CDR3aa: CASSQKGTDPYEQYF

j_gene: TRBJ2-3
abundance: .
d_gene: .
v_gene: TRBV28
CDR3nt: TGTGCCAGCGTAAGCGGCACAGATACGCAGTATTTT
CDR3aa: CASVSGTDTQYF

j_gene: TRBJ1-5
abundance: few
d_gene: .
v_gene: TRBV2
CDR3nt: TGTGCCAGCAGTGGACAGGGCAATCAGCCCCAGCATTTT
CDR3aa: CASSGQGNQPQHF

j_gene: TRBJ2-5
abundance: .
d_gene: .
v_gene: TRBV13
CDR3nt: TGTGCCAGCAGCCTTTTGGCGACAGGAGAGACCCAGTACTTC
CDR3aa: CASSLLATGETQYF

j_gene: TRBJ2-1
abundance: once
d_gene: .
v_gene: TRBV29-1
CDR3nt: TGCAGCGTTGGAGGCGGTGACAGGGAGCAGTTCTTC
CDR3aa: CSVGGGDREQFF

j_gene: TRBJ2-1
abundance: .
d_gene: .
v_gene: TRBV5-8
CDR3nt: TGTGCCAGCAGCCTAGGGACTCGCGGTTCGGATGAGCAGTTCTTC
CDR3aa: CASSLGTRGSDEQFF

j_gene: TRBJ1-5
abundance: .
d_gene: TRBD1
v_gene: TRBV6-5
CDR3nt: TGTGCCAGCAGGAACCGACAGGGCGGTCAGCCCCAGCATTTT
CDR3aa: CASRNRQGGQPQHF

j_gene: TRBJ2-5
abundance: .
d_gene: TRBD1
v_gene: TRBV7-9
CDR3nt: TGTGCCAGCAGCTTCGCGACAGGGACCCAAGAGACCCAGTACTTC
CDR3aa: CASSFATGTQETQYF

j_gene: TRBJ2-7
abundance: .
d_gene: .
v_gene: TRBV7-2
CDR3nt: TGTGCCAGCAGCACCGAGTGGACAGCAGCCTACGAGCAGTACTTC
CDR3aa: CASSTEWTAAYEQYF

j_gene: TRBJ2-7
abundance: .
d_gene: .
v_gene: TRBV6-2/TRBV6-3
CDR3nt: TGTGCCAGCAGTACGCTTGGCCGATCCTACGAGCAGTACTTC
CDR3aa: CASSTLGRSYEQYF

j_gene: TRBJ2-7
abundance: few
d_gene: .
v_gene: TRBV7-2
CDR3nt: TGTGCCAGCAGCTTAGAACAAAGCTCCTACGAGCAGTACTTC
CDR3aa: CASSLEQSSYEQYF

j_gene: TRBJ2-3
abundance: .
d_gene: .
v_gene: TRBV6-5
CDR3nt: TGTGCCAGCAGGTTTCGCGGCAGTGGAGATACGCAGTATTTT
CDR3aa: CASRFRGSGDTQYF

j_gene: TRBJ1-2
abundance: .
d_gene: TRBD1
v_gene: TRBV19
CDR3nt: TGTGCCAGTAGTGCTGAGGACAGGGTTGTGCTTCGGAACCGTCGAGCTAACTATGGCTACACCTTC
CDR3aa: CASSAEDRVVLRNRRANYGYTF

j_gene: TRBJ2-7
abundance: .
d_gene: TRBD1
v_gene: TRBV6-5
CDR3nt: TGTGCCAGCAGCGGGACAGGGCGCTCCTACGAGCAGTACTTC
CDR3aa: CASSGTGRSYEQYF

j_gene: TRBJ2-1
abundance: .
d_gene: .
v_gene: TRBV11-2
CDR3nt: TGTGCCAGCAGCTTAGGCTCTAGCCCACATGAGCAGTTCTTC
CDR3aa: CASSLGSSPHEQFF

j_gene: TRBJ2-3
abundance: .
d_gene: .
v_gene: TRBV7-2
CDR3nt: TGTGCCAGCAGCTTAGTTCTAGCCCTCACAGATACGCAGTATTTT
CDR3aa: CASSLVLALTDTQYF

j_gene: TRBJ2-1
abundance: .
d_gene: .
v_gene: TRBV18
CDR3nt: TGTGCCAGCTCACCGTCCCGGACTCGGTACAATGAGCAGTTCTTC
CDR3aa: CASSPSRTRYNEQFF

j_gene: TRBJ1-1
abundance: .
d_gene: .
v_gene: TRBV6-5
CDR3nt: TGTGCCAGCAGTTACCTGACCGGAGGCAGGGCTTTCTTT
CDR3aa: CASSYLTGGRAFF

j_gene: TRBJ1-6
abundance: .
d_gene: .
v_gene: TRBV19
CDR3nt: TGTGCCAGTAGTGGGCTTTATGGAACCTATAATTCACCCCTCCACTTT
CDR3aa: CASSGLYGTYNSPLHF

j_gene: TRBJ1-2
abundance: few
d_gene: .
v_gene: TRBV28
CDR3nt: TGTGCCAGCAGTCCTAGGACAACTAACTATGGCTACACCTTC
CDR3aa: CASSPRTTNYGYTF

j_gene: TRBJ2-7
abundance: .
d_gene: .
v_gene: TRBV6-5
CDR3nt: TGTGCCAGCAGTTACTCCGGTAGAGGCTACGAGCAGTACTTC
CDR3aa: CASSYSGRGYEQYF

j_gene: TRBJ1-4
abundance: .
d_gene: .
v_gene: TRBV18
CDR3nt: TGTGCCAGCTCACCCGCGGGGGCGAATGAAAAACTGTTTTTT
CDR3aa: CASSPAGANEKLFF